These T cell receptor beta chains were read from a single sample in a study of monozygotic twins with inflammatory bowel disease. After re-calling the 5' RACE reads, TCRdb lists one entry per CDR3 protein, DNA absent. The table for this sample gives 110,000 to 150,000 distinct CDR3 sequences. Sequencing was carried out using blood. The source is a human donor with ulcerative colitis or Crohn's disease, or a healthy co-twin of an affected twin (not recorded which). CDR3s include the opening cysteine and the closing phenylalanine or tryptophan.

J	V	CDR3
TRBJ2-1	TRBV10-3	CAISGLAGYNEQFF
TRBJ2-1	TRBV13	CGAAGEIPSVPAVRASGYNEQFF
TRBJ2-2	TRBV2	CASKESPNTGELFF
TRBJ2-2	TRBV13	CASSLDPTGGAGELFF
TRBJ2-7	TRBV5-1	CASSRTDEAYEQYF
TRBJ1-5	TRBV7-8	CASSSRQGKDQPQHF
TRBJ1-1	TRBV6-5	CASSYYGQGALNTEAFF
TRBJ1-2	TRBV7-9	CASSSRDHYGYTF
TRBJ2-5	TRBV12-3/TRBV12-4	CASSQAEGQETQYF
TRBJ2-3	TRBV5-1	CASSSPPTDTQYF
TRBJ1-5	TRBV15	CATSRTRDREGSAQHF
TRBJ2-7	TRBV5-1	CASSLIQTYEQYF
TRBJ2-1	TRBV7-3	CASSLVRSTGRYNEQFF
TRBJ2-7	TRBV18	CASSPSRGEQYF
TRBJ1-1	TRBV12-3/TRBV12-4	CASSFDRGDTEAFF
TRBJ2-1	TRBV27	CASSPLNAPAYNEQFF
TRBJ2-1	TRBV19	CASAGSSYNEQFF
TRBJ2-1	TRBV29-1	CSAGTSGRAWFF
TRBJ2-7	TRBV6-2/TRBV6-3	CASSYSTSFSSYEQYF
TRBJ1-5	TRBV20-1	CSAVYSNQPQHF
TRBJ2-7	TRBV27	CASTSGLAGAYEQYF
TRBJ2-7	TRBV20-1	CSGSRASITYEQYF
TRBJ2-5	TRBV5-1	CASSLDLAGYQETQYF
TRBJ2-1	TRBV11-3	CASSLGRGNDEQFF
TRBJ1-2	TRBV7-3	CASSFARDNYGYTF
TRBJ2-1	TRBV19	CASTSLAGFYNEQFF
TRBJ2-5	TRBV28	CASSWGQGAFQGETQYF
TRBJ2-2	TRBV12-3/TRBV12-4	CASSLADTGELFF
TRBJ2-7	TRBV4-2	CASRNDREQSEQYF
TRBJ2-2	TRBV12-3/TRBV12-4	CASSLGHTGMGTGELFF
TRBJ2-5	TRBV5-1	CASSPLAGRQETQYF
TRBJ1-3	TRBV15	CATSRDPTGAGNTIYF
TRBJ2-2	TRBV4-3	CASSQDQAEENTGELCF
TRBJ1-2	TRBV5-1	CASSLEAGQVYGYTF
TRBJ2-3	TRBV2	CASSVEGARGADTQYF
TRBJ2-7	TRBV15	CATSKGVVDEQYF
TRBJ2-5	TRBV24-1	CATGQGEETQYF
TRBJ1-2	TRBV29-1	CSVEDNRLYGYTF
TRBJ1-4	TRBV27	CASRWTATNEKLFF
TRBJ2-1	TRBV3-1	CASSQDRLAGVSEQFF
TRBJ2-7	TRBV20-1	CSGGQNYEQYF
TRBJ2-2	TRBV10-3	CAITSWGTGELFF
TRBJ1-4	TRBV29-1	CSVEAPQLRWEKLFF
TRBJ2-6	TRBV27	CASSLWTGPAGANVLTF
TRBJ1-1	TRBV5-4	CASSLDGPGEAFF
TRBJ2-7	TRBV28	CASLTAGTYEQYF
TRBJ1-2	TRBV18	CASSPEGVYGYTF
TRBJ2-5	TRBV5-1	CASSLAGKNLKTQYF
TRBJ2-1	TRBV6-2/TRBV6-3	CASSYAGVGEQFF
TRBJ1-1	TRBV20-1	CSAGAGNTEAFF
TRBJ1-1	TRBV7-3	CASTHYVATQAFF
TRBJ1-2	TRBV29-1	CSVEEGATNGYTF
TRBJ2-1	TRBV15	CATSRDPRRDNEQFF
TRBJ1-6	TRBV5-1	CASSLTASGDNSPLHF
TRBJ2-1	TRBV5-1	CASSLTSGGANEQFF
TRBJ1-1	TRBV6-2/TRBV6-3	CASRNAGTGGTEAFF
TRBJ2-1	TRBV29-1	CSVPRPTGGSYNEQFF
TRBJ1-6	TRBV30	CAWLQGEGSPLHF
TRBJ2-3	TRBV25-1	CASSEFKSSSTDTQYF